Only a few counts were recorded for the clone carrying this T cell receptor (beta chain). The target antigen is unknown. The data were obtained in a study of beta chain features in type 1 diabetes. About the study: Examination of sorted cells across all samples involved approximately 100,000,000 cells. Whole-study findings and limits: Fewer insertions but more deletions were seen at VDJ junctions in type 1 diabetes patients.

All of the isolated RNA was reverse transcribed, so expressed TCRB transcripts were sequenced. Naive, central memory and regulatory T cell samples averaged about 4 million immunoSEQ reads each. Assay: immunoSEQ multiplex PCR; the TCRdb copy retains only in-frame clones and omits some. The data show 970,000 or so clones, with about a sixth seen just once and around 0.02% held by the top ten. CDR1 and CDR2 (germline): SEHNR, FQNEAQ (reference sequence). CDR3 length: 13 amino acids. V was clipped by 2 bases and J by 5 bases, with 9 bases between them. The specimen was naive CD4+ T cells from blood. This receptor was identified in a woman aged 18-29 years in good health. The chain is built from TRBV7-9 and TRBJ2-5; D is undetermined. The CDR3 protein is CASSLSSPETQYF. In DNA form, the CDR3 reads TGTGCCAGCAGCTTATCTTCCCCCGAGACCCAGTACTTC.